This T cell receptor (beta chain) comes out of a study of brain T cells in children with intractable seizures. Sequencing was limited to surgery cases with top T cell transcript signatures in brain tissue. The table came from immunoSEQ multiplex PCR; TCRdb's copy has only in-frame clones and leaves some out. The repertoire holds about 110,000 clones, with approximately 94% as singletons. Looked up from germline, CDR1 is DFQATT and CDR2 is SNEGSKA (reference sequence). The CDR3 extends over 11 amino acids. This chain uses TRBV20-1 with TRBJ2-5; TRBD1 matches 9 bases. The source material was peripheral blood, sampled at surgery. The sequence came from a boy in the first two years of life with hemimegalencephaly and intractable seizures. The CDR3 DNA sequence: TGCACCGGGGACAGGGCGGAGACCCAGTACTTC. Its translation: CTGDRAETQYF.